This passage covers 14 T cell receptor beta chains from one sample sequenced in a study of beta chain features in type 1 diabetes. Notes on the study in general: Significant though moderate, a shortening of TCRB CDR3s appeared in all four CD4+ subsets of Type 1 diabetes patients.

These receptors' antigens are unknown. Of the isolated RNA, all was reverse transcribed, and so the sequenced material was expressed TCRB transcripts. Data came from immunoSEQ multiplex PCR; TCRdb stores just in-frame clones and leaves some out. The sample has approximately 60,000 clones, around 53% seen once. Sequencing was done on a sample of Tregs from blood. These receptor sequences come from a woman aged 40 to 50 with type 1 diabetes.

This clone was counted between two and nine times. At one boundary the junction diverges from the germline segment, which might be a read error. This chain connects TRBV5-4 to TRBJ2-7, with D possibly matching TRBD2 (6 bases). The germline V gene has CDR1 SGHNT and CDR2 YYREEE (reference sequence). CDR3 size: 11 residues. CDR3 in DNA: TGCGCCAGCAGCTCCGGGAGAGAGCAGTACTTC. Protein sequence: CASSSGREQYF. Together with reference TRBV5-4 and TRBJ2-7, the CDR3 gives the full variable domain: ETGVTQSPTHLIKTRGQQVTLRCSSQSGHNTVSWYQQALGQGPQFIFQYYREEENGRGNFPPRFSGLQFPNYSSELNVNALELDDSALYLCASSSGREQYFGPGTRLTVT.

The J gene is TRBJ1-1, the V gene TRBV5-1; 9 bases align to TRBD1. The CDR3 covers 18 residues. Trimming removed 3 bases from V and 3 bases from J; junction bases left unmatched: 15. CDR1 and CDR2 from the germline V gene are SGHRS and YFSETQ. The CDR3 protein is CASSYTVSGQGRDTEAFF. CDR3 coding DNA: TGCGCCAGCAGCTACACGGTGTCGGGACAGGGTAGGGACACTGAAGCTTTCTTT.

This clone has more than one count but fewer than ten. V and J are TRBV29-1 and TRBJ1-3, with D perhaps matching TRBD1 (5 bases). Germline V CDR1 and CDR2: SQVTM, ANQGSEA. Trimming pared 5 bases from V and 6 bases from J, leaving 11 bases between. This CDR3 region has 12 residues. The chain's CDR3 is CSVLGASNTIYF. CDR3 sequence (DNA): TGCAGCGTTTTAGGGGCCTCAAACACCATATATTTT.

Only a few counts were recorded for this clone. The rearrangement links TRBV5-1 to TRBJ2-1, with 8 nucleotides matching TRBD2. CDR1 and CDR2 from the germline V gene are SGHRS and YFSETQ. J gave up 8 bases and V 5 bases, and 15 bases lay outside the gene matches. This CDR3 spans 16 amino acids. The CDR3 bases are TGCGCCAGCAGTCCCCTGATGCGGGCGGGGGGCGATGAGCAGTTCTTC. It specifies CASSPLMRAGGDEQFF.

Only one count was recorded for this clone. In nucleotides, the CDR3 is TGTGCCAGCTCGCGGACTACGGGAGTAGCCAAAAACATTCAGTACTTC. This translates into CASSRTTGVAKNIQYF. V usage is TRBV18 and J usage is TRBJ2-4, with D possibly matching TRBD2 (6 bases). The CDR3 is made up of 16 amino acids. Germline V gives CDR1 KGHSH, CDR2 LQKENI. V lost 6 bases, J lost 0 bases, and 15 bases lay in between.

V and J are TRBV28 and TRBJ2-2; D is unresolved. CDR1 is MDHEN and CDR2 is SYDVKM in the germline V gene. CDR3 size: 12 residues. V lost 6 bases, J lost 4 bases, and 6 bases lay in between. CDR3 sequence reads: CASRYITGELFF. The DNA of the CDR3 is TGTGCCAGCAGGTACATCACCGGGGAGCTGTTTTTT.

Concerning this clone itself: The identical CDR3 is also encoded by other nucleotide sequences in the sample. This sequence joins TRBV30 and TRBJ1-2, with 9 bases that match TRBD1. CDR1 and CDR2 (germline): GTSNPN, SVGIG (reference sequence). The CDR3 covers 13 residues. Losses at the gene ends were 2 bases for V and 7 bases for J; bases not matched to a gene: 5. The chain's CDR3 is CAWSPGQGTGYTF. Written as DNA, the CDR3 is TGTGCCTGGAGTCCGGGACAGGGCACTGGCTACACCTTC.

V usage is TRBV4-1 and J usage is TRBJ2-1; TRBD1 aligns across 8 bases. The germline gives CDR1 MGHRA, CDR2 YSYEKL. The CDR3 is 16 amino acids. V lost 4 bases to trimming and J lost 8 bases; unmatched junction nucleotides: 13. CDR3 sequence reads: CASSPQGAGWGHEQFF. The CDR3 DNA sequence: TGCGCCAGCAGCCCCCAGGGGGCGGGTTGGGGTCATGAGCAGTTCTTC.

This rearrangement joins TRBV6-1 to TRBJ2-5; a weak D match, TRBD2 (6 bases). The length of the CDR3 is 13 residues. Trimming removed 7 bases from V and 5 bases from J, with 14 bases in between. Germline values: CDR1 MNHNS, CDR2 SASEGT. The chain's CDR3 is CASKEGLMETQYF. CDR3 sequence (DNA): TGTGCCAGCAAGGAGGGCTTGATGGAGACCCAGTACTTC.

The chain combines TRBV5-1 with TRBJ2-5; the match to TRBD2 covers 12 bases. V trimming: 4 bases; J trimming: 0 bases; junction bases outside the gene matches: 7. In germline, CDR1 is SGHRS, CDR2 YFSETQ. The CDR3 consists of 17 residues. CDR3 loop: CASSAGLAGTYQETQYF. CDR3 sequence (DNA): TGCGCCAGCAGCGCCGGACTAGCGGGGACCTACCAAGAGACCCAGTACTTC.

The J gene is TRBJ1-2, the V gene TRBV5-4; D may be TRBD1 (6 bases). CDR1 is SGHNT, CDR2 YYREEE, per germline (reference sequence). With 5 bases removed from V and 4 bases from J, the gap between germline ends came to 15 bases. This CDR3 is 14 amino acids long. DNA of the CDR3: TGTGCCAGCAGTAGCGCAGGGGCCATCTATGGCTACACCTTC. Residues: CASSSAGAIYGYTF.

The chain couples TRBV7-2 to TRBJ2-7; TRBD2 might be the D (6 bases). Germline V gene sequence: CDR1 SGHTA, CDR2 FQGNSA. V lost 5 bases and J 4 bases, leaving 18 bases between the germline ends. This CDR3 is 15 amino acids long. CDR3 DNA: TGTGCCAGCAGCCCAGGTGGGACTCTTAGTTACGAGCAGTACTTC. The encoded protein is CASSPGGTLSYEQYF.

This clone has just a few counts. The genes are TRBV18 and TRBJ2-3; possible D gene TRBD2, 5 bases. The CDR3 consists of 14 residues. Trimming pared 3 bases from V and 0 bases from J, leaving 7 bases between. Germline CDR1 and CDR2: KGHSH and LQKENI. This CDR3 is CASSPERSTDTQYF. CDR3 bases: TGTGCCAGCTCACCGGAGCGGAGCACAGATACGCAGTATTTT.

The chain joins TRBV4-1 to TRBJ2-7, with TRBD1 matching over 10 bases. Germline lookup yields CDR1 MGHRA and CDR2 YSYEKL. This CDR3 spans 15 amino acids. The V segment lost 1 base and the J segment 7 bases; nucleotides outside the gene matches: 7. The CDR3, as DNA: TGCGCCAGCAGCCAAGGACAGGGGGCTTCTAGAGAGCAGTACTTC. The encoded protein is CASSQGQGASREQYF.